Listed below are T cell receptor beta chains from one sample, sequenced in a study of PD-L1 blockade in urothelial cancer. Only in-frame clones appear in the TCRdb table, and some are missing; sequencing was by immunoSEQ multiplex PCR. The repertoire consists of more than 35,000 clones, with 85% occurring once and the leading ten covering roughly 15%. The sample was PBMCs, taken around atezolizumab (anti-PD-L1) treatment. Source of these receptors: an older man with urothelial cancer. Each CDR3 is given with its conserved first and last residue. The order of the fields is V gene, J gene, D gene, clone size, CDR3 protein, CDR3 DNA. A D gene is named only where the DNA matches it firmly. Not every row has a clone size; where given, it reads once, few, many or a size class.

>TRBV9|TRBJ2-5|TRBD2|.
CASSPGLVGETQYF
TGTGCCAGCAGCCCGGGACTAGTGGGAGAGACCCAGTACTTC
>TRBV15|TRBJ2-7|TRBD1|.
CATSNDRGPYEQYF
TGTGCCACCAGCAATGACAGGGGTCCCTACGAGCAGTACTTC
>TRBV6-5|TRBJ1-2|.|few
CASSYMQGGNYGYTF
TGTGCCAGCAGTTACATGCAGGGTGGGAACTATGGCTACACCTTC
>TRBV28|TRBJ2-4|TRBD2|.
CASTSSSGRVGLAKNIQYF
TGTGCCAGCACTTCAAGTAGCGGGAGGGTGGGACTAGCCAAAAACATTCAGTACTTC
>TRBV28|TRBJ2-3|.|.
CASSFASPTDTQYF
TGTGCCAGCAGTTTCGCCAGTCCCACAGATACGCAGTATTTT
>TRBV5-8|TRBJ2-3|.|.
CASYGGKKNTQYF
TGTGCCAGTTATGGCGGGAAAAAAAATACGCAGTATTTT
>TRBV9|TRBJ2-2|.|few
CASSVQGTVNTGELFF
TGTGCCAGCAGCGTCCAGGGGACGGTTAACACCGGGGAGCTGTTTTTT
>TRBV29-1|TRBJ2-7|.|.
CSVVQDTSTRQYF
TGCAGCGTTGTCCAGGACACCTCTACGAGGCAGTACTTC
>TRBV19|TRBJ2-1|TRBD2|.
CASSMRRASGSFGNEQFF
TGTGCCAGTAGTATGCGAAGGGCTAGCGGGAGTTTTGGAAATGAGCAGTTCTTC
>TRBV6-5|TRBJ2-5|.|.
CASRRAFQETQYF
TGTGCCAGCCGGAGAGCGTTCCAAGAGACCCAGTACTTC
>TRBV6-1|TRBJ2-4|TRBD2|few
CASSDRAGGGVKNIQYF
TGTGCCAGCAGTGATAGAGCGGGAGGGGGTGTCAAAAACATTCAGTACTTC
>TRBV11-2|TRBJ2-3|TRBD2|.
CASSPVAGGTADTQYF
TGTGCCAGCAGCCCCGTCGCGGGGGGGACGGCAGATACGCAGTATTTT
>TRBV2|TRBJ2-1|TRBD2|.
CASIGMRETLSYNEQFF
TGTGCCAGCATAGGGATGCGGGAGACCCTCTCCTACAATGAGCAGTTCTTC
>TRBV5-1|TRBJ1-1|.|.
CASRIGGTNTEAFF
TGCGCCAGCAGAATCGGGGGGACAAACACTGAAGCTTTCTTT
>TRBV11-2|TRBJ1-6|.|.
CASSLEFVYNSPLHF
TGTGCCAGCAGCTTAGAGTTCGTCTATAATTCACCCCTCCACTTT
>TRBV5-6|TRBJ2-7|.|.
CASSPLGRGYEQYF
TGTGCCAGCAGCCCCCTGGGCCGGGGCTACGAGCAGTACTTC
>TRBV5-4|TRBJ2-3|TRBD1|.
CASSRGKGQGDIDTQYF
TGTGCCAGCAGCCGAGGGAAGGGCCAGGGGGATATAGATACGCAGTATTTT
>TRBV27|TRBJ1-5|.|.
CASSLKQGGNQPQHF
TGTGCCAGCAGTTTAAAACAGGGAGGCAATCAGCCCCAGCATTTT
>TRBV5-6|TRBJ2-5|TRBD2|.
CASSPSFSGAGVGETQYF
TGTGCCAGCAGCCCGTCTTTCTCTGGGGCGGGAGTAGGAGAGACCCAGTACTTC
>TRBV6-1|TRBJ1-2|.|.
CASRGRNYGYTF
TGTGCCAGCAGGGGGCGCAACTATGGCTACACCTTC
>TRBV11-2|TRBJ1-4|.|.
CASSTGDRKNEKLFF
TGTGCCAGCAGCACAGGAGACAGGAAAAATGAAAAACTGTTTTTT
>TRBV7-7|TRBJ2-1|TRBD2|.
CASRPGTSGTYNEQFF
TGTGCCAGCAGGCCCGGGACTAGCGGGACCTACAATGAGCAGTTCTTC
>TRBV6-6|TRBJ2-7|.|once
CASSTAGPYEQYF
TGTGCCAGCTCTACAGCGGGTCCCTACGAGCAGTACTTC
>TRBV2|TRBJ2-1|.|.
CASSVTNYNEQFF
TGTGCCAGCAGTGTCACAAATTACAATGAGCAGTTCTTC
>TRBV7-2|TRBJ2-3|.|.
CASSATVPDTQYF
TGTGCCAGCAGCGCGACAGTACCAGATACGCAGTATTTT
>TRBV19|TRBJ2-7|TRBD2|.
CASRTRGPGMTSGSLDEQYF
TGTGCCAGTAGGACAAGAGGCCCGGGGATGACTAGCGGGAGTCTCGACGAGCAGTACTTC
>TRBV14|TRBJ1-1|.|.
CASSHRGQGTTEAFF
TGTGCCAGCAGCCACCGTGGGCAGGGGACCACTGAAGCTTTCTTT
>TRBV2|TRBJ1-1|.|.
CASSYQRSEAFF
TGTGCCAGCAGCTACCAGCGTTCTGAAGCTTTCTTT